This T cell receptor (beta chain) is from a study of vaccination effects on CD4 cells after COVID-19. Sequencing used immunoSEQ multiplex PCR; TCRdb keeps in-frame clones, though not all of them. This table has about 45,000 clones, 60% to 75% appearing once. For this clone: What it binds is unknown.

The germline V gene has CDR1 MNHEY and CDR2 SVGAGI. This CDR3 spans 14 amino acids. V was trimmed by 5 bases and J by 2 bases, leaving 10 bases between them. At the end of over 8 days of culture, CD4+ T cells were isolated. BNT162b2 vaccine or mRNA-1273 vaccine was given to participants in two doses. Sequences were derived from CD4+ T cells from PBMCs cultured without peptide, sampled after COVID-19 vaccination. This receptor was taken from a human donor who received a COVID-19 vaccine. The chain recombines TRBV6-5 with TRBJ2-1, with a weak D call TRBD2 (6 bases). CDR3 loop: CASSKRATYNEQFF. The CDR3, as DNA: TGTGCCAGCAGTAAGCGGGCCACCTACAATGAGCAGTTCTTC.